This T cell receptor (beta chain) derives from a study of blood T cells in healthy people across ages. Study details: Template switching recovered approximately one barcoded beta molecule for every two T cells.

Sample-barcoded 5' priming and a J-beta primer mix drove a second PCR of about 6 to 12 cycles. TCRdb re-analysed the 5' RACE reads in MiXCR, keeping a single row per CDR3 protein. The sample contains around 1,800,000 distinct CDR3 sequences, about two fifths of which appear only once. As for this clonotype: Antigen: not known.

Peripheral blood from each donor was collected in a volume of about 9.9 milliliters. V lost 5 bases and J lost 1, with 8 bases in between. This CDR3 spans 14 amino acids. General study points: Using unsorted PBMCs precluded a conclusive naive versus antigen-experienced comparison. As age increased, TCR beta diversity per million T cells fell in a roughly linear fashion.

The sequencing input was blood. The chain recombines TRBV12-3 or TRBV12-4 with TRBJ2-2; D is ambiguous. The sequence came from a human donor in good health. CDR3 loop: CASSTTLNTGELFF. CDR3 nucleotide sequence: TGTGCCAGCAGTACTACCTTGAACACCGGGGAGCTGTTTTTT.